These 3 T cell receptor beta chains were sequenced from one sample in a study of cytomegalovirus exposure and HLA in healthy donors. PCR involved 60 Vbeta and 13 Jbeta primers. The repertoire was sequenced with immunoSEQ multiplex PCR; TCRdb's copy has only in-frame clones and lacks some. The sample records approximately 150,000 clones, about 79% being singletons. The sample was PBMCs. These receptors were obtained from a woman aged 30 to 39 in good health and CMV-seronegative.

The V and J genes are TRBV6-1 and TRBJ1-6; D is possibly TRBD1 (6 bases). This CDR3 region has 14 residues. Trimming took 3 bases from V and 7 from J, leaving 10 bases between them. Germline V gene data show CDR1 as MNHNS and CDR2 as SASEGT. In DNA, the CDR3 is TGTGCCAGCAGTGAGATCCAGGGGAATTCACCCCTCCACTTT. This encodes CASSEIQGNSPLHF.

The V call is TRBV5-1, the J call TRBJ2-1; 8 bases match TRBD1. The V and J ends lost 0 bases and 2 bases, in that order; junction bases with no gene match: 1. This CDR3 has 15 amino acids. CDR1 and CDR2 (germline): SGHRS, YFSETQ. The CDR3: CASSLGTGTYNEQFF. As DNA, the CDR3 is TGCGCCAGCAGCTTGGGGACAGGGACCTACAATGAGCAGTTCTTC.

The CDR3 DNA reads as TGTGCCTGGGAGGGGGGGTTTCCGGAAAAACTGTTTTTT. This gives the protein CAWEGGFPEKLFF. This chain connects TRBV30 to TRBJ1-4; a possible D gene is TRBD1 (6 bases). Trimming shortened V by 5 bases and J by 8 bases, and 15 bases separated the two germline ends. Looked up from germline, CDR1 is GTSNPN and CDR2 is SVGIG (reference sequence). This CDR3 contains 13 residues. The full variable domain, in which reference TRBV30 and TRBJ1-4 provide the parts outside the CDR3, is SQTIHQWPATLVQPVGSPLSLECTVEGTSNPNLYWYRQAAGRGLQLLFYSVGIGQISSEVPQNLSASRPQDRQFILSSKKLLLSDSGFYLCAWEGGFPEKLFFGSGTQLSVL.